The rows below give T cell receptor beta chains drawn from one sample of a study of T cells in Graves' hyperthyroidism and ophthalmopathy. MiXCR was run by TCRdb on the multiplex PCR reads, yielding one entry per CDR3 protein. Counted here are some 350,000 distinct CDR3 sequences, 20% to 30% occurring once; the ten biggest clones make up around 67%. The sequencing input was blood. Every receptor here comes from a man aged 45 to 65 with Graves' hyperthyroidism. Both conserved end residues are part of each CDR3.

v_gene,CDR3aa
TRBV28,CASSLTGAYSYEQYF
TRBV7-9,CASSLALTEQYF
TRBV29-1,CSVEVPGQKGYEQYF
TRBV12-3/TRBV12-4,CASSTGESQPQHF
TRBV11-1,CASSALAGVEDTQYF
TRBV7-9,CASSLVVSGSSYNEQFF
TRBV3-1,CASSQNGVSKNIQYF
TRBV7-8,CASSLAARVRTDTQYF
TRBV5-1,CASTVEGYMNTEAFF
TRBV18,CASSDRGGGNIQYF
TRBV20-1,CSASGREGYYEQFF
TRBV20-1,CSALRQGGITEAFF
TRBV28,CARGGQNSYEQYF
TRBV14,CASSAFFGNEKLFF
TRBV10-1,CASSELSLGEQYF
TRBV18,CASSRTVDQPQHF
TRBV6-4,CASSIHPVRSGNTIYF
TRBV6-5,CASSYGTGDYIQYF
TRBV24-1,CATSDWVAGSEQFF
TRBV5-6,CASSLAGADGYTF
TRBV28,CASSYGGGETQYF
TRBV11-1,CASSLEAGGEEQFF
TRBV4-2,CASSKRTSGDTQYF
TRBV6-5,CASRYSGTSGATYEQYF
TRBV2,CASRGQGLGANVLTF
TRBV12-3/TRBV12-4,CASSGSDQPQHF
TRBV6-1,CASSTSSGSSYNEQFF
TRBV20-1,CSARVAGGPSEQYF
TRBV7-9,CASSLDGLAGYNEQFF
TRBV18,CASSPSTDTQYF
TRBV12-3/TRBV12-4,CASSRTSVVGETQYF
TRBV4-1,CASSQGGTPGQPQHF
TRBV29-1,CSATGLLNTEAFF
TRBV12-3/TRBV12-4,CASRTSGTSGNNEQFF
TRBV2,CASQPDREIEQYF
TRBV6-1,CASSEVAGSSDEQYF
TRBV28,CASSTTSTGRPYSLHF
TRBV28,CASGESFLNYGYTF
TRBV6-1,CASSPMDQGPTEAFF
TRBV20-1,CSAREASGRQNEQFF
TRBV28,CASKRFLSPRREITQETQYF
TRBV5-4,CASRPSRNSEQFF
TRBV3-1,CASSPRFGQGATEAFF
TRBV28,CASSFEGQGGKTQYF
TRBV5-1,CASSLAGGLQETQYF
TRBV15,CATSRDMAGSYEQYF
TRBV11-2,CASSLGAAGGYNEQFF
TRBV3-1,CASSQGSTVVNEQFF
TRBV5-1,CASSLVALMNTEAFF
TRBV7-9,CASSLEGGANEQYF
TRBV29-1,CSVDAPGRSSYEQYF
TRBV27,CASRERSGGTEKLFF